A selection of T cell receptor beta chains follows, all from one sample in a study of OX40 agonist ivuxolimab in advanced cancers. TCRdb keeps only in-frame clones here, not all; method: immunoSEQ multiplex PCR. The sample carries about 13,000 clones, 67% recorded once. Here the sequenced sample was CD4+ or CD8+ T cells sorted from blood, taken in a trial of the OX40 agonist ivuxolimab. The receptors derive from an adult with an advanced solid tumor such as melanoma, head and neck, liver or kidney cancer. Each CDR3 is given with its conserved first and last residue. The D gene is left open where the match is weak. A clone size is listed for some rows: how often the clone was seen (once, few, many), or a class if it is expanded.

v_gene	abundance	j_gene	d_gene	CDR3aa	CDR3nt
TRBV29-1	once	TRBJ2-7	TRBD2	CSVEVVAGRSYEQYF	TGCAGCGTTGAGGTGGTAGCGGGGCGTTCCTACGAGCAGTACTTC
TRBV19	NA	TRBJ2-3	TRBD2	CASSIPMLAGSTDTQYF	TGTGCCAGTAGTATACCCATGCTAGCGGGAAGCACAGATACGCAGTATTTT
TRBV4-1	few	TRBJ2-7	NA	CASSSVFVDGKYYYEQYF	TGCGCCAGCAGCTCAGTATTTGTCGACGGGAAATACTACTACGAGCAGTACTTC
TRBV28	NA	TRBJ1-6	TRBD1	CASSSYSDRTNSPLHF	TGTGCCAGCAGTTCCTACTCGGACAGGACCAATTCACCCCTCCACTTT
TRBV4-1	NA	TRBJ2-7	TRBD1	CASSQGPDRVYEQYF	TGCGCCAGCAGCCAAGGCCCCGACAGGGTCTACGAGCAGTACTTC
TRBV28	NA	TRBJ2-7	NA	CASSLSVTEQYF	TGTGCCAGCAGTTTATCCGTTACCGAGCAGTACTTC
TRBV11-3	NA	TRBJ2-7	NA	CASSLNGKPYEQYF	TGTGCCAGCAGCTTAAACGGGAAGCCCTACGAGCAGTACTTC
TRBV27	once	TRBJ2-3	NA	CASSTRDSLRTDTQYF	TGTGCCAGCAGTACGCGGGACAGCCTTCGCACAGATACGCAGTATTTT
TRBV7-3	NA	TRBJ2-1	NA	CASSSGITAMSFHNEQFF	TGCGCCAGCAGCTCCGGGATTACAGCGATGTCTTTCCACAATGAGCAGTTCTTC
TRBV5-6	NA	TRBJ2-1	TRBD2	CASSIVAGDAYNEQFF	TGTGCCAGCAGTATAGTAGCGGGAGACGCTTACAATGAGCAGTTCTTC
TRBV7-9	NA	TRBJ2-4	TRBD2	CASSLAVGLVGDIQYF	TGTGCCAGCAGCTTAGCCGTGGGACTAGTCGGGGACATTCAGTACTTC
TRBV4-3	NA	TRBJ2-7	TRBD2	CASNRTSGGEQYF	TGCGCCAGCAACCGGACTAGCGGCGGCGAGCAGTACTTC
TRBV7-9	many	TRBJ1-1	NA	CASINPRTLNAEAFF	TGTGCCAGCATCAATCCAAGGACACTTAACGCTGAAGCTTTCTTT
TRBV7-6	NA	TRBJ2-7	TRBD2	CASSQLAGGAYEQYF	TGTGCCAGCAGCCAACTAGCGGGGGGAGCCTACGAGCAGTACTTC
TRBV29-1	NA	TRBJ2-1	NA	CSVDGPNSYNEQFF	TGCAGCGTTGACGGGCCAAACTCCTACAATGAGCAGTTCTTC
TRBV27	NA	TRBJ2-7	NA	CASSALGGGSYEQYF	TGTGCCAGCAGTGCCCTTGGTGGGGGCAGCTACGAGCAGTACTTC
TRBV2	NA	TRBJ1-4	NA	CASSEWGFAEKLFF	TGTGCCAGCAGTGAATGGGGTTTTGCTGAAAAACTGTTTTTT
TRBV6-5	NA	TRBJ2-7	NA	CASSYSAGSDEQYF	TGTGCCAGCAGTTACTCGGCGGGGTCGGACGAGCAGTACTTC
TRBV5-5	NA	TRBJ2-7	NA	CASSLDQNYEQYF	TGTGCCAGCAGCTTGGACCAGAACTACGAGCAGTACTTC
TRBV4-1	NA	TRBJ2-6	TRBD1	CASSQGQGARGANVLTF	TGCGCCAGCAGCCAAGGACAGGGGGCGAGAGGGGCCAACGTCCTGACTTTC
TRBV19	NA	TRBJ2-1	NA	CASSMGGPYNEQFF	TGTGCCAGTAGTATGGGCGGTCCTTACAATGAGCAGTTCTTC
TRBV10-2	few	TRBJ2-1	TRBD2	CASTGTSGYNEQFF	TGCGCCAGCACCGGGACTAGCGGATACAATGAGCAGTTCTTC
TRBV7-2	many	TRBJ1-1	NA	CASSMSGVRGMNTEAFF	TGTGCCAGCAGCATGTCAGGGGTCCGGGGTATGAACACTGAAGCTTTCTTT
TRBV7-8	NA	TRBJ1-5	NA	CASSLTPYSNQPQHF	TGTGCCAGCAGCTTAACTCCGTATAGCAATCAGCCCCAGCATTTT
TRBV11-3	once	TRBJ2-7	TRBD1	CASSFGTGSEQYF	TGTGCCAGCAGCTTCGGGACAGGGAGCGAGCAGTACTTC
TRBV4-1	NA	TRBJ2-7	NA	CASSTRNEQYF	TGCGCCAGCAGCACGCGTAACGAGCAGTACTTC
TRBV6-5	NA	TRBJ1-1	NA	CASSYQGWTEAFF	TGTGCCAGCAGTTACCAGGGTTGGACTGAAGCTTTCTTT
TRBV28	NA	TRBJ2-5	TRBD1	CASSSGLRGRRETQYF	TGTGCCAGCAGTTCCGGCCTCAGGGGGCGTCGGGAGACCCAGTACTTC
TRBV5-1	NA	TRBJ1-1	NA	CASSLAGLEGNTEAFF	TGCGCCAGCAGCTTGGCCGGTCTTGAGGGTAACACTGAAGCTTTCTTT
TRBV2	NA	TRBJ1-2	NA	CASGGLSEVDGYTF	TGTGCCAGCGGGGGACTCTCGGAGGTCGATGGCTACACCTTC
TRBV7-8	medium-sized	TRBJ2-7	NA	CASSQGTEQYF	TGTGCCAGCAGCCAAGGCACCGAGCAGTACTTC
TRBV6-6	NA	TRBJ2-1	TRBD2	CASSLRPSGSSNEQFF	TGTGCCAGCAGTCTTCGGCCTAGCGGGAGTTCGAATGAGCAGTTCTTC
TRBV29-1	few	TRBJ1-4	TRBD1	CSVEERGTGSEKLFF	TGCAGCGTTGAAGAGCGCGGGACAGGGTCCGAAAAACTGTTTTTT
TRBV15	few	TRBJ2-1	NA	CATSKTPVHEQFF	TGTGCCACCAGCAAGACCCCCGTCCATGAGCAGTTCTTC
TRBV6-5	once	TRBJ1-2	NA	CASSQTTGFNGYTF	TGTGCCAGCAGCCAGACGACGGGGTTTAATGGCTACACCTTC
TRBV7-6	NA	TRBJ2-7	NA	CASSLAVAWDEQYF	TGTGCCAGCAGCTTAGCGGTGGCGTGGGACGAGCAGTACTTC
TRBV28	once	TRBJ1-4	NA	CASSLGAQGSGREKLFF	TGTGCCAGCAGTTTAGGCGCCCAGGGATCCGGGCGTGAAAAACTGTTTTTT
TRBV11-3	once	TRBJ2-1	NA	CASSYAPGPNEQFF	TGTGCCAGCAGCTACGCTCCGGGGCCCAATGAGCAGTTCTTC
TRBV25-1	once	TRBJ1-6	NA	CASSESGYSYNSPLHF	TGTGCCAGCAGTGAATCCGGTTACTCCTATAATTCACCCCTCCACTTT
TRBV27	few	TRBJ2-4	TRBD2	CASSPETSGAAGDIQYF	TGTGCCAGCAGTCCCGAGACTAGCGGGGCCGCGGGGGACATTCAGTACTTC